This TCR beta chain originates from a study of cytotoxic CD8 clonotypes in ibrutinib-treated CLL. Study-wide points: On treatment, the uncommon public clonotypes contracted or remained stable. Upon ibrutinib response clonality rose, and upon progression it fell back toward baseline.

V gave up 6 bases and J gave up 6 bases, with 16 bases separating them. The CDR3 totals 14 residues. CDR1 is MNHNY and CDR2 is SVGAGI in the germline V gene (reference sequence). On this clone: Its antigen is unidentified.

Assay: immunoSEQ multiplex PCR; the TCRdb copy retains only in-frame clones and omits some. The sample carries 97,000 or so clones, about 72% recorded once. The sequence was obtained from a human donor with chronic lymphocytic leukemia. Material: PBMCs, obtained after 12 months of ibrutinib treatment. The rearrangement joins TRBV6-6 to TRBJ2-3; D possibly corresponds to TRBD2 (5 bases). The CDR3 DNA follows: TGTGCCAGCAGAACCCCTACTAGTGTGGATACGCAGTATTTT. Its protein product is CASRTPTSVDTQYF.